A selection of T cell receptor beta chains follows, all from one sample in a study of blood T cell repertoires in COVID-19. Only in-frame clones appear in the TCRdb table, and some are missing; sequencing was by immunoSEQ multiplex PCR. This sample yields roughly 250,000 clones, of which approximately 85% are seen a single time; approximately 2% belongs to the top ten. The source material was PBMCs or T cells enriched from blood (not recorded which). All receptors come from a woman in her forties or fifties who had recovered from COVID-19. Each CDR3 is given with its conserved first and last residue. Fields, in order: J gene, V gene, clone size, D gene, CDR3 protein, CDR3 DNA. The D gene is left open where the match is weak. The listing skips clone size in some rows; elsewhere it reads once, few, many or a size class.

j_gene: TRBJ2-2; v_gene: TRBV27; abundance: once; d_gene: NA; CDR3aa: CASSFLPNTGELFF; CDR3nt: TGTGCCAGCAGTTTCCTACCGAACACCGGGGAGCTGTTTTTT
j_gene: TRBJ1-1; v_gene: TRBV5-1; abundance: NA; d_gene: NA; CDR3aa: CASSLGRADTEAFF; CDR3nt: TGCGCCAGCAGCTTAGGCAGGGCTGACACTGAAGCTTTCTTT
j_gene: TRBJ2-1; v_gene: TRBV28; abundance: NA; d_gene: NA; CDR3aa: CASRSGTREQFF; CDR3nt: TGTGCCAGCAGGTCCGGGACAAGGGAGCAGTTCTTC
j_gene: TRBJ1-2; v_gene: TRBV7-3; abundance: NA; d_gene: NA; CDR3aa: CASSLGAGKGFYGYTF; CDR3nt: TGTGCCAGCAGCTTAGGGGCAGGGAAGGGGTTCTATGGCTACACCTTC
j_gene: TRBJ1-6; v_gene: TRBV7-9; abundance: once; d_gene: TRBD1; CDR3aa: CASSLLLDRTGASPLHF; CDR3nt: TGTGCCAGCAGCCTCTTGCTGGACAGGACAGGGGCTTCACCCCTCCACTTT
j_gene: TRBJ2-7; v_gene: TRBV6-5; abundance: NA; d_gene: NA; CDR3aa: CASSYSREAPTYEQYF; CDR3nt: TGTGCCAGCAGTTACTCAAGAGAAGCGCCCACCTACGAGCAGTACTTC
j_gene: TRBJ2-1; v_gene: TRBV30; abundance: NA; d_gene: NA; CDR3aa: CAWSVGSSSYNEQFF; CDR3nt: TGTGCCTGGAGTGTAGGATCTAGCTCCTACAATGAGCAGTTCTTC
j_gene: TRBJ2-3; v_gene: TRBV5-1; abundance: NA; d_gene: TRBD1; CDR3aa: CASSFLGQGLDTQYF; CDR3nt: TGCGCCAGCAGCTTCCTAGGACAGGGACTAGATACGCAGTATTTT
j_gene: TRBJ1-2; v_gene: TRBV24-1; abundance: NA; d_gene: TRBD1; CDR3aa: CATSDRTGDGYTF; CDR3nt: TGTGCCACCAGTGATCGGACAGGAGATGGCTACACCTTC
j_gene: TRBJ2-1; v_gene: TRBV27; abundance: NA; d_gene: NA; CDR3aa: CASSLLGDSEQFF; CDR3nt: TGTGCCAGCAGTTTATTGGGCGACAGTGAGCAGTTCTTC
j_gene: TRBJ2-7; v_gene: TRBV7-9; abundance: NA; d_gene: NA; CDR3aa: CASSLGSGAYEQYF; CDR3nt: TGTGCCAGCAGCTTAGGGTCGGGGGCCTACGAGCAGTACTTC
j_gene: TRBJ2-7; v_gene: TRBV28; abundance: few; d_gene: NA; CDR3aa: CASNPDWFTEQYF; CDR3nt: TGTGCCAGCAACCCGGACTGGTTCACCGAGCAGTACTTC
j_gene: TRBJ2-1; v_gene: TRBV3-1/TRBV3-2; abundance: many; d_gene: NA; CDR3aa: CASQALGRGNEQFF; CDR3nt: TGTGCCAGCCAGGCCCTAGGCCGGGGGAATGAGCAGTTCTTC
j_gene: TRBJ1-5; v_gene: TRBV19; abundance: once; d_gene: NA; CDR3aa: CASDFGYSNQPQHF; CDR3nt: TGTGCCAGCGACTTTGGTTATAGCAATCAGCCCCAGCATTTT
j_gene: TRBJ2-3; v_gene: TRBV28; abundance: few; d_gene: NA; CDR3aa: CASSDWGGGTDTQYF; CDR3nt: TGTGCCAGCAGTGACTGGGGAGGGGGTACAGATACGCAGTATTTT
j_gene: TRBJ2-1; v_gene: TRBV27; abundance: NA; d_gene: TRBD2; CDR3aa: CASSPAEAGVLNEQFF; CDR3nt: TGTGCCAGCAGTCCTGCTGAAGCGGGAGTCCTCAATGAGCAGTTCTTC
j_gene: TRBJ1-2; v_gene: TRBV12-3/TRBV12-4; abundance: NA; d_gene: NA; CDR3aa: CASRLTGTGYTF; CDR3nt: TGTGCCAGCAGACTTACAGGGACCGGCTACACCTTC
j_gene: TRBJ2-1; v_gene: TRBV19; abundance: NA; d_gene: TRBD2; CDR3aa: CASQPLPGLGKQFF; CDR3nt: TGTGCCAGCCAACCCTTACCGGGACTAGGAAAGCAGTTCTTC
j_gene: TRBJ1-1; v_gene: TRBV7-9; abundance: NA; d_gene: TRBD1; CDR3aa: CASSQTPGQGVTEAFF; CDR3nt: TGTGCCAGCAGCCAAACGCCGGGACAGGGTGTTACTGAAGCTTTCTTT
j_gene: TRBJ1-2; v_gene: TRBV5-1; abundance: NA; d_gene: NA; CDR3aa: CASSLGTLTNYGYTF; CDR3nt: TGCGCCAGCAGCTTGGGCACTTTGACTAACTATGGCTACACCTTC
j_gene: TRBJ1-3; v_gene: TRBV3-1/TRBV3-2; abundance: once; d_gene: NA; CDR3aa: CASSQVGGNTIYF; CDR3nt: TGTGCCAGCAGCCAAGTCGGGGGAAACACCATATATTTT
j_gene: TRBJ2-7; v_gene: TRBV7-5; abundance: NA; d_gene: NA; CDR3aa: CASLRGGVQYF; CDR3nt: TGTGCCAGCTTAAGGGGCGGTGTGCAGTACTTC
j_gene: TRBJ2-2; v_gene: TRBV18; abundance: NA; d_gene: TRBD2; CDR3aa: CASSVSSGRNTGELFF; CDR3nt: TGTGCCAGCTCCGTCTCTAGCGGGAGGAACACCGGGGAGCTGTTTTTT
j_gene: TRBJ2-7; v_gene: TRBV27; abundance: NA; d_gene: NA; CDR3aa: CASSPTFSGSLYEQYF; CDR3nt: TGTGCCAGCAGCCCTACTTTTAGCGGATCCCTGTACGAGCAGTACTTC
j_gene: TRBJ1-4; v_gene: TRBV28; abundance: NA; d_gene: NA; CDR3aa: CASSPTSRGTNEKLFF; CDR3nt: TGTGCCAGCAGCCCAACCTCGCGGGGTACTAATGAAAAACTGTTTTTT
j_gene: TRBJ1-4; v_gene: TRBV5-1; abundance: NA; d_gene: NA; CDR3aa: CASSFGTRSNEKLFF; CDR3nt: TGCGCCAGCAGCTTCGGGACACGGAGTAATGAAAAACTGTTTTTT
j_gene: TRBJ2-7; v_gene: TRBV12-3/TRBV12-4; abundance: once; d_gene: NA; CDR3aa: CASSSGSYEQYF; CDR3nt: TGTGCCAGCAGCTCGGGCTCCTACGAGCAGTACTTC
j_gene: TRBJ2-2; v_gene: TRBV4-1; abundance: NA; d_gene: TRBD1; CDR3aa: CASSPTGAQAGELFF; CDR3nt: TGCGCCAGCAGTCCGACAGGGGCGCAGGCCGGGGAGCTGTTTTTT
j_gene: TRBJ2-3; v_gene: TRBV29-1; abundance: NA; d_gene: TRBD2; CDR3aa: CSGAGLASLDTQYF; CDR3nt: TGCAGCGGGGCGGGACTAGCGTCTCTCGATACGCAGTATTTT
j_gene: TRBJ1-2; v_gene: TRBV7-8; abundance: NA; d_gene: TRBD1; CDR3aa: CASSRQGMDYGYTF; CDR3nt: TGTGCCAGCAGCAGACAGGGGATGGACTATGGCTACACCTTC
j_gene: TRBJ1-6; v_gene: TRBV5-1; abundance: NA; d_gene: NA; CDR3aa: CASSREESVNNSPLHF; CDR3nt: TGCGCCAGCAGCCGGGAGGAGTCAGTTAATAATTCACCCCTCCACTTT
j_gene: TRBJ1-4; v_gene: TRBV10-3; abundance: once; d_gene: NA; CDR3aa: CAISEGLSNEKLFF; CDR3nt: TGTGCCATCAGCGAGGGACTATCTAATGAAAAACTGTTTTTT
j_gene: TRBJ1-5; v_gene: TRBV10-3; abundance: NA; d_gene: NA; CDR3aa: CAISEPLVGLRGQPQHF; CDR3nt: TGTGCCATCAGTGAGCCACTTGTGGGGCTCAGGGGACAGCCCCAGCATTTT
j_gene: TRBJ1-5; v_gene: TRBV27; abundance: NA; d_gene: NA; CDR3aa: CASGPSRGNQPQHF; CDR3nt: TGTGCCAGCGGCCCGAGCAGGGGCAATCAGCCCCAGCATTTT
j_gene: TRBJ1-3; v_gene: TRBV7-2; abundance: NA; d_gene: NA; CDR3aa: CASRPTGASGNTIYF; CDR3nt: TGTGCCAGCAGACCGACTGGGGCCTCTGGAAACACCATATATTTT
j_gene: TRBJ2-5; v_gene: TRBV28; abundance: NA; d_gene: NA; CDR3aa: CASSLGTGLQETQYF; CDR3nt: TGTGCCAGCAGTTTGGGGACGGGACTTCAAGAGACCCAGTACTTC
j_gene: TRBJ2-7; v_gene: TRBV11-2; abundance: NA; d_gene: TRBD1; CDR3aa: CASSSRPTGDNEQYF; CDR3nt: TGTGCCAGCAGCTCCCGACCGACAGGGGACAACGAGCAGTACTTC
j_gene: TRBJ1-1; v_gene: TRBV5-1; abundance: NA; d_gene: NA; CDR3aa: CASSLTGHRDAEAFF; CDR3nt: TGCGCCAGCAGCTTGACGGGACATAGGGACGCTGAAGCTTTCTTT
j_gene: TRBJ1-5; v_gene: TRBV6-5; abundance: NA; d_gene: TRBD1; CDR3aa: CASSTGQGLQPQHF; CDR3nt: TGTGCCAGCAGCACGGGACAGGGGTTACAGCCCCAGCATTTT
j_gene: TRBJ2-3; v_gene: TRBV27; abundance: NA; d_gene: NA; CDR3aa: CASSFSPVGAVSTDTQYF; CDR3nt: TGTGCCAGCAGTTTTTCTCCGGTGGGAGCGGTGAGCACAGATACGCAGTATTTT
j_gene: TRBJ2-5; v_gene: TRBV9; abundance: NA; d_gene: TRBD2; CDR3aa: CASSGDRLAGNLETQYF; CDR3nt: TGTGCCAGCAGCGGAGATAGACTAGCGGGAAATTTAGAGACCCAGTACTTC
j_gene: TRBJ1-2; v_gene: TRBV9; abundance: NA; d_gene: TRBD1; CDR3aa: CASSVATGQGFLANYGYTF; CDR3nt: TGTGCCAGCAGCGTAGCTACCGGACAGGGATTCTTAGCTAACTATGGCTACACCTTC
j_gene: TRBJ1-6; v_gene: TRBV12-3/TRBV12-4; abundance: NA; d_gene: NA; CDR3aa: CASKQANSPLHF; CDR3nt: TGTGCCAGCAAGCAGGCCAATTCACCCCTCCACTTT
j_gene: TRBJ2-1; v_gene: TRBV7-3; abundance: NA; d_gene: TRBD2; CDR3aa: CASSLISGNSYNEQFF; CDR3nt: TGTGCCAGCAGCTTAATCAGCGGGAACTCCTACAATGAGCAGTTCTTC
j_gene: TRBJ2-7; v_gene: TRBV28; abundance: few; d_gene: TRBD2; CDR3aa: CASSSTSGTYEQYF; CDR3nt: TGTGCCAGCAGTTCGACTAGCGGAACCTACGAGCAGTACTTC
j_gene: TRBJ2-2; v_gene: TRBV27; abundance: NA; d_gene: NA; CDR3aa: CASSFLRDDSRGELFF; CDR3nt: TGTGCCAGCAGTTTCCTTCGGGATGACTCCCGAGGGGAGCTGTTTTTT
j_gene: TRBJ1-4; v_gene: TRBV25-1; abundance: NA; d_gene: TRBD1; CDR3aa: CASSDYRGYSTNEKLFF; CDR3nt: TGTGCCAGCAGTGACTACAGGGGATATTCAACTAATGAAAAACTGTTTTTT
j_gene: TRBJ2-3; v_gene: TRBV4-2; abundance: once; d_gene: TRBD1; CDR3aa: CASSQKGALTDTQYF; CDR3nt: TGTGCCAGCAGCCAAAAGGGGGCTTTAACAGATACGCAGTATTTT
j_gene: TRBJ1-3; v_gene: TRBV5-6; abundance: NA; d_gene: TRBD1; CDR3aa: CASSIRRGLSGNTIYF; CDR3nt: TGTGCCAGCAGTATTCGAAGGGGGCTCTCTGGAAACACCATATATTTT
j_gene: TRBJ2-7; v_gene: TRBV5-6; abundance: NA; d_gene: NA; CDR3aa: CASSPAGVDEQYF; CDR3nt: TGTGCCAGCAGCCCGGCCGGGGTGGACGAGCAGTACTTC
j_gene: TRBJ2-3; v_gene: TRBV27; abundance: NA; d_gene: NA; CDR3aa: CASSLIVPVGQPDTQYF; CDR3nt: TGTGCCAGCAGTTTAATAGTCCCGGTAGGACAACCAGATACGCAGTATTTT
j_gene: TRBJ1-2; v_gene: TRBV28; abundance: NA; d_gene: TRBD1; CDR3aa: CASSLSPDRGRGYTF; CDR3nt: TGTGCCAGCAGTTTATCCCCGGACAGGGGGCGGGGCTACACCTTC
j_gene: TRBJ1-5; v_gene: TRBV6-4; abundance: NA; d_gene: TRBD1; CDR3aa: CASSYTGQGKASNQPQHF; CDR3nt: TGTGCCAGCAGTTATACAGGACAGGGGAAGGCTAGCAATCAGCCCCAGCATTTT
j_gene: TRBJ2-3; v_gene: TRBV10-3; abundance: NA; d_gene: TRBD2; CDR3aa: CAISSLDLGGSTDTQYF; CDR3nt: TGTGCCATCAGCTCCCTCGATCTGGGGGGGAGCACAGATACGCAGTATTTT
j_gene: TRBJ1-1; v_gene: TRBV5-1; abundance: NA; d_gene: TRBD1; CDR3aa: CASSLGWTGGRNTEAFF; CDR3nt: TGCGCCAGCAGCTTGGGCTGGACAGGGGGTAGAAACACTGAAGCTTTCTTT